The entry below describes one TCR beta chain. The antigen remains unidentified. The method was immunoSEQ multiplex PCR; TCRdb's version includes in-frame clones alone and lacks a portion of them. The sample consists of tens of thousands of clones, around 91% of them appearing once. Time point of the sample: peripheral blood 6 weeks after treatment start. Patients presented with locally advanced or metastatic urothelial carcinoma. The V gene's germline CDR1 is SEHNR and CDR2 FQNEAQ (reference sequence). The CDR3 is 11 residues long. The V end was cut by 3 bases, the J end by 8 bases, with 5 bases between. This sample stems from a study of PD-L1 blockade in urothelial cancer. Background on the study: Patients' atezolizumab regimen, 1,200 mg intravenously every 3 weeks, began in 2014. Treatment start was followed by blood analysis at 3 weeks (second dose) and again at 6 weeks. Notes on the study in general: Durable benefit accompanied greater 3-week expansion of tumor-associated blood clones.

The chain is built from TRBV7-9 and TRBJ2-1, with D uncertain. This TCR was recovered from a woman between 55 and 75 years old with urothelial cancer. Sample: PBMCs, taken around atezolizumab (anti-PD-L1) treatment. CDR3 amino acids: CASSFSYEQFF. As DNA, the CDR3 is TGTGCCAGCAGCTTCTCGTATGAGCAGTTCTTC.